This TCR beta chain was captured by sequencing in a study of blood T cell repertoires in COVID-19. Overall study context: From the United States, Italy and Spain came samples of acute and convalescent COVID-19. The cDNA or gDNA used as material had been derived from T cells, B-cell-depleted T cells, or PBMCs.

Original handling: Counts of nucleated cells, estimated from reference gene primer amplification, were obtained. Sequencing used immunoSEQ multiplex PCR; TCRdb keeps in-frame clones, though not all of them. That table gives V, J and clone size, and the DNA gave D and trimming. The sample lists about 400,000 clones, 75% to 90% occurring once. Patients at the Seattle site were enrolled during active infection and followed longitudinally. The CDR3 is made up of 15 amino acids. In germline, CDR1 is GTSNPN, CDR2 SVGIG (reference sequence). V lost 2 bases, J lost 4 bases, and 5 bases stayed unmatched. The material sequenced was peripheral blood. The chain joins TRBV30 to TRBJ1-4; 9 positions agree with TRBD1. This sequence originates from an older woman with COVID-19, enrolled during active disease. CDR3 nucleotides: TGTGCCTGGAGTAATACAGGGGGCAGTAATGAAAAACTGTTTTTT. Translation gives CAWSNTGGSNEKLFF. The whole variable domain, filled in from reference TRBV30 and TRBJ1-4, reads SQTIHQWPATLVQPVGSPLSLECTVEGTSNPNLYWYRQAAGRGLQLLFYSVGIGQISSEVPQNLSASRPQDRQFILSSKKLLLSDSGFYLCAWSNTGGSNEKLFFGSGTQLSVL.